The count of the clone carrying this T cell receptor (beta chain) is one. The antigen is unknown. The sample belongs to a study of T cells in localized non-small cell lung cancer. Here immunoSEQ multiplex PCR was the method, and the copy in TCRdb shows in-frame clones only, minus some. The table includes some 25,000 clones, more than 85% detected once. General study findings and limits: The appearance of a median roughly 58 of the top 100 tumor clones was seen in adjacent lung. Heterogeneity cannot be ruled out, as sequencing used one tumor region only. Measurement of T cell clonality placed uninvolved adjacent lung highest, above the level in tumor.

Germline V gene sequence: CDR1 LGHNT, CDR2 FRNRAP. V lost 3 bases, J lost 4 bases, and 15 bases lay in between. The CDR3 is made up of 15 amino acids. This receptor was identified in a female donor older than 55 with stage II squamous cell lung carcinoma. Sequenced here: peripheral blood, sampled before any cancer treatment. The rearrangement uses TRBV12-5 and TRBJ1-2; D call uncertain. CDR3 sequence reads: CASGLSGSGLYGYTF. For the CDR3, the DNA is TGTGCTAGTGGTTTATCGGGGAGCGGACTCTATGGCTACACCTTC.